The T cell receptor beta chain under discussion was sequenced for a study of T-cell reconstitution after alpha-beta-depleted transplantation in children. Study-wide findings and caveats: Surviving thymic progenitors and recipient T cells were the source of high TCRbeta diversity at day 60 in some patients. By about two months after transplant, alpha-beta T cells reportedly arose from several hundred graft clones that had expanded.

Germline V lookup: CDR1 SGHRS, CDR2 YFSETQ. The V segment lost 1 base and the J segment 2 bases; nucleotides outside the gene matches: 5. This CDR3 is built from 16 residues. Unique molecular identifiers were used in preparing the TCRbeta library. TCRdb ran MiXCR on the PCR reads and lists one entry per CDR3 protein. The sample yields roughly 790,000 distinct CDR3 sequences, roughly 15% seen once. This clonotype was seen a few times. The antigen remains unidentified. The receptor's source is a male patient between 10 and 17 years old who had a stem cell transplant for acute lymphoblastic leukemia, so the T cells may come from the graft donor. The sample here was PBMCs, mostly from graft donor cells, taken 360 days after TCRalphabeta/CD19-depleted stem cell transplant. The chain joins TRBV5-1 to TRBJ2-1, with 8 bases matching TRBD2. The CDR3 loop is CASSLPGGAAYNEQFF. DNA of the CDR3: TGCGCCAGCAGCTTGCCGGGGGGGGCGGCCTACAATGAGCAGTTCTTC.